These 23 T cell receptor beta chains were all obtained from the same sample, sequenced in a study of OX40 agonist ivuxolimab in advanced cancers. Data came from immunoSEQ multiplex PCR; TCRdb stores just in-frame clones and leaves some out. The repertoire holds about 96,000 clones, with less than 95% as singletons. Sequencing was performed on CD4+ or CD8+ T cells sorted from blood, taken in a trial of the OX40 agonist ivuxolimab. These receptors were taken from an adult with an advanced solid tumor such as melanoma, head and neck, liver or kidney cancer.

The chain joins TRBV4-1 to TRBJ2-3; 10 bases match TRBD2. Trimming removed 5 bases from V and 5 bases from J; junction bases left unmatched: 10. Germline-derived CDR1 and CDR2 are MGHRA and YSYEKL. CDR3 size: 16 residues. The CDR3 loop is CASSKLGLALVDTQYF. The CDR3 nucleotides are TGCGCCAGCAGCAAATTGGGACTAGCGCTAGTAGATACGCAGTATTTT.

This chain links TRBV6-5 with TRBJ2-5; D may be TRBD1 (7 bases). This CDR3 spans 13 amino acids. Trimming pared 6 bases from V and 5 bases from J, leaving 13 bases between. Germline values: CDR1 MNHEY, CDR2 SVGAGI. CDR3 region: CASRSTGRETQYF. DNA for the CDR3: TGTGCCAGCAGATCGACAGGGAGGGAGACCCAGTACTTC.

The count of this clone is one. The chain uses TRBV18 and TRBJ1-5; TRBD1 might be the D (6 bases). Germline CDR1 is KGHSH and CDR2 is LQKENI. The CDR3 runs 15 residues. V was trimmed by 3 bases and J by 1 base, leaving 10 bases between them. The CDR3 sequence: CASSPYGQSNQPQHF. As DNA, the CDR3 is TGTGCCAGCTCACCCTACGGACAGAGCAATCAGCCCCAGCATTTT.

This clone was seen ten or more times. The gene calls are TRBV7-2 and TRBJ1-1, with 9 nucleotides matching TRBD1. Trimming removed 1 base from V and 5 bases from J; junction bases left unmatched: 5. The CDR3 totals 15 residues. The V gene's germline CDR1 is SGHTA and CDR2 FQGNSA. DNA of the CDR3: TGTGCCAGCAGCTTAGGGAGGACAGGGGTGACTGAAGCTTTCTTT. Amino acids: CASSLGRTGVTEAFF.

This rearrangement joins TRBV28 to TRBJ1-3; no firm D call. The germline V gene encodes CDR1 MDHEN and CDR2 SYDVKM. The CDR3 consists of 13 residues. V lost 7 bases and J 4 bases, leaving 11 bases between the germline ends. The CDR3 protein is CASTTMPGNTIYF. The DNA for the CDR3 is TGTGCCAGCACCACCATGCCCGGAAACACCATATATTTT.

The chain joins TRBV9 to TRBJ2-1; TRBD2 matches 8 bases. Germline V gives CDR1 SGDLS, CDR2 YYNGEE. This CDR3 region has 15 residues. After removal of 4 bases from V and 3 bases from J, the junction contained 6 bases not matched to a gene. The CDR3 loop reads CASSRGTSGYNEQFF. The CDR3, as DNA: TGTGCCAGCAGCCGTGGGACTAGTGGCTACAATGAGCAGTTCTTC.

This chain links TRBV19 with TRBJ1-5; D remains unclear. Trimming pared 3 bases from V and 3 bases from J, leaving 9 bases between. The germline CDR1 and CDR2 sequences are LNHDA and SQIVND (reference sequence). The CDR3 runs 14 residues. CDR3 sequence: CASSISLYNQPQHF. The CDR3, as DNA: TGTGCCAGTAGTATTAGTCTGTACAATCAGCCCCAGCATTTT.

The chain uses TRBV4-2 and TRBJ2-2; D may be TRBD2 (5 bases). The CDR3 totals 16 residues. Trimming removed 0 bases from V and 6 bases from J, with 14 bases in between. Germline V gene sequence: CDR1 LGHNA, CDR2 YNFKEQ. The CDR3 here is CASSQDTRVGSGELFF. The CDR3 DNA sequence: TGTGCCAGCAGCCAAGATACGCGGGTAGGGTCCGGGGAGCTGTTTTTT.

The genes are TRBV7-9 and TRBJ2-5, with D maybe TRBD2 (5 bases). CDR3 size: 14 residues. The V end lost 1 base, the J end lost 4 bases, and 10 bases lay between the germline ends. Germline-derived CDR1 and CDR2 are SEHNR and FQNEAQ (reference sequence). The CDR3 nucleotides are TGTGCCAGCAGCTTAGTTGGACTCCTAGAGACCCAGTACTTC. Its translation is CASSLVGLLETQYF.

On this clone itself: Other DNA sequences in the sample encode the same CDR3. The gene calls are TRBV19 and TRBJ1-3, with unresolved D. The V and J ends lost 5 bases and 0 bases respectively, with 5 bases between them. The CDR3 runs 13 residues. Germline lookup yields CDR1 LNHDA and CDR2 SQIVND (reference sequence). The CDR3 DNA reads TGTGCCAGTAGTGATGTCTCTGGAAACACCATATATTTT. Translated, it gives CASSDVSGNTIYF.

The V and J genes are TRBV6-5 and TRBJ1-1; D unresolved. V gave up 2 bases and J gave up 3 bases, with 7 bases separating them. Per germline, CDR1 MNHEY and CDR2 SVGAGI. CDR3 length: 13 amino acids. CDR3 coding DNA: TGTGCCAGCAGTTACCTTGGGGACACTGAAGCTTTCTTT. Translated: CASSYLGDTEAFF.

This clone was found once. The J gene is TRBJ2-7, the V gene TRBV4-2; 8 positions match TRBD2. This CDR3 contains 16 residues. Trimming at V came to 3 bases and at J to 3 bases, leaving 10 bases not matched to a gene. Looked up from germline, CDR1 is LGHNA and CDR2 is YNFKEQ. The CDR3 reads CASSHPIWREDYEQYF. Written as DNA, the CDR3 is TGTGCCAGCAGCCACCCGATTTGGCGGGAGGACTACGAGCAGTACTTC.

The chain joins TRBV5-1 to TRBJ1-1; D remains unclear. The CDR3 totals 14 residues. Trimming cost V 2 bases and J 0 bases, with 8 bases left between them. Germline V CDR1 and CDR2: SGHRS, YFSETQ. The DNA of the CDR3 is TGCGCCAGCAGCTTCTCATCATTGAACACTGAAGCTTTCTTT. Its translation is CASSFSSLNTEAFF.

The chain is built from TRBV19 and TRBJ2-5; weak D call: TRBD2 (5 bases). The CDR3 consists of 13 residues. Germline values: CDR1 LNHDA, CDR2 SQIVND (reference sequence). With 7 bases removed from V and 5 bases from J, the gap between germline ends came to 14 bases. For the CDR3, the DNA is TGTGCCAGTACGCCGGCGGGTAGCGAGACCCAGTACTTC. This encodes CASTPAGSETQYF.

The chain combines TRBV7-8 with TRBJ2-5; 13 nucleotides align to TRBD2. The J call may be mistaken, given a closer DNA end match to TRBJ2-7. The CDR3 totals 14 residues. Germline CDR1 is SGHVS and CDR2 is FQNEAQ. CDR3 loop: CASKLAGGPSEQYF. For the CDR3, the DNA is TGTGCCAGCAAACTAGCGGGAGGGCCGAGCGAGCAGTACTTC.

CDR3 sequence: CASTTRGFGEQYF. In nucleotides, the CDR3 is TGTGCCAGCACCACCAGGGGTTTTGGGGAGCAGTACTTC. The chain is built from TRBV11-3 and TRBJ2-7; possibly TRBD1 for D (6 bases). Trimming removed 7 bases at V and 7 bases at J, with 17 bases between. CDR1 SGHNT and CDR2 YENEEA come from the germline V gene. The CDR3 has 13 residues.

The chain uses TRBV19 and TRBJ1-2; TRBD1 is a possible D gene (6 bases). Trimming shortened V by 5 bases and J by 4 bases, and 35 bases separated the two germline ends. The germline V gene encodes CDR1 LNHDA and CDR2 SQIVND (reference sequence). The CDR3 covers 21 residues. The CDR3 loop reads CASSSPTIRARGGGPLYGYTF. The DNA of the CDR3 is TGTGCCAGTAGTTCCCCCACGATCCGGGCCAGGGGAGGTGGTCCCCTCTATGGCTACACCTTC. Based on the CDR3 plus reference TRBV19 and TRBJ1-2, the full variable domain is DGGITQSPKYLFRKEGQNVTLSCEQNLNHDAMYWYRQDPGQGLRLIYYSQIVNDFQKGDIAEGYSVSREKKESFPLTVTSAQKNPTAFYLCASSSPTIRARGGGPLYGYTFGSGTRLTVV.

This chain joins TRBV7-2 and TRBJ2-7, with D perhaps TRBD1 (5 bases). The CDR3 loop spans 18 amino acids. Germline CDR1 is SGHTA and CDR2 is FQGNSA. Trimming left V 2 bases short and J 0 bases short, with 20 bases between. DNA of the CDR3: TGTGCCAGCAGCTTAAGTTGGGGCGGAGTCAGTAGCTCCTACGAGCAGTACTTC. Amino acids: CASSLSWGGVSSSYEQYF.

The chain couples TRBV7-2 to TRBJ2-2; D possibly matches TRBD1 or TRBD2 (6 bases each). CDR1 SGHTA and CDR2 FQGNSA come from the germline V gene. CDR3 size: 17 residues. The V gene lost 1 base and the J gene lost 4 bases, with 16 bases spanning the gap. The DNA for the CDR3 is TGTGCCAGCAGCTTAGAGGGGGGAGCGATAAGCACCGGGGAGCTGTTTTTT. As protein: CASSLEGGAISTGELFF.

This chain links TRBV4-3 with TRBJ2-7; 7 positions match TRBD2. The CDR3 runs to 14 residues. The V and J ends lost 6 bases and 6 bases, in that order; junction bases with no gene match: 11. Germline CDR1 is LGHNA and CDR2 is YSLEER. The DNA of the CDR3 is TGCGCCAGCAGTTCCCTGGGGAGGGGCGGCGAGCAGTACTTC. Protein: CASSSLGRGGEQYF.

The rearrangement links TRBV5-4 to TRBJ2-5; no definite D call. Near its end, the DNA agrees better with TRBJ2-7, so the J call may be wrong. This CDR3 has 14 residues. Germline CDR1 reads SGHNT; CDR2 reads YYREEE (reference sequence). CDR3 loop: CASSFNPGSYEQYF. CDR3 nucleotides: TGTGCCAGCAGCTTCAACCCCGGGTCCTACGAGCAGTACTTC.

The chain has TRBV4-3 and TRBJ1-1; D unresolved. This CDR3 is 16 amino acids long. V was shortened by 0 bases and J by 1 base, with 12 bases between the two germline ends. Germline V gene sequence: CDR1 LGHNA, CDR2 YSLEER. This CDR3 reads CASSQDQGGRNTEAFF. The CDR3 DNA follows: TGCGCCAGCAGCCAAGATCAAGGCGGCCGGAACACTGAAGCTTTCTTT.

The chain uses TRBV2 and TRBJ2-2; TRBD1 agrees at 8 bases. V shed 6 bases and J 3 bases; nucleotides not matched to a gene: 6. Germline CDR1 SNHLY, CDR2 FYNNEI. The length of the CDR3 is 15 residues. DNA of the CDR3: TGTGCCAGCAGCAGGACAGGGTCGGACACCGGGGAGCTGTTTTTT. Its protein product is CASSRTGSDTGELFF.